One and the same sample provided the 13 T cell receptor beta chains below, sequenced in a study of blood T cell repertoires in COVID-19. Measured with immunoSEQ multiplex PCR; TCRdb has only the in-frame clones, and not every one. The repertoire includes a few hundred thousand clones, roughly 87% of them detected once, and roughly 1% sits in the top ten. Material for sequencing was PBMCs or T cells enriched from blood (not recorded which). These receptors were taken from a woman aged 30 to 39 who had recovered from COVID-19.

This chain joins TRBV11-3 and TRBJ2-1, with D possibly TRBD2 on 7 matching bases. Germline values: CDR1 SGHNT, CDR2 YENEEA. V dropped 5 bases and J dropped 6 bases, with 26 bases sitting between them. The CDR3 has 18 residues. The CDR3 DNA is TGTGCCAGCAGCCCACTTCCAGGGGAGGGGGGGGGCAGCAATGAGCAGTTCTTC. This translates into CASSPLPGEGGGSNEQFF.

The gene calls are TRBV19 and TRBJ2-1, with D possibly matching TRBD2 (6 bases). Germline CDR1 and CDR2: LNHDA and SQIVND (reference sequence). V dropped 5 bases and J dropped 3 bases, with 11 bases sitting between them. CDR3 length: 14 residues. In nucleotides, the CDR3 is TGTGCCAGTAGTCCTAGCGCTTACTACAATGAGCAGTTCTTC. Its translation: CASSPSAYYNEQFF.

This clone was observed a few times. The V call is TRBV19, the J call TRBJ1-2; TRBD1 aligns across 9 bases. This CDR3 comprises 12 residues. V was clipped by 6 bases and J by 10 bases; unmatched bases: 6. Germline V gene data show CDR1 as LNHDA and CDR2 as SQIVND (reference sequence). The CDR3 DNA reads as TGTGCCAGTAGGCGGACAGGGGCGTACTACACCTTC. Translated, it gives CASRRTGAYYTF. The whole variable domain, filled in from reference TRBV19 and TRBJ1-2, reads DGGITQSPKYLFRKEGQNVTLSCEQNLNHDAMYWYRQDPGQGLRLIYYSQIVNDFQKGDIAEGYSVSREKKESFPLTVTSAQKNPTAFYLCASRRTGAYYTFGSGTRLTVV.

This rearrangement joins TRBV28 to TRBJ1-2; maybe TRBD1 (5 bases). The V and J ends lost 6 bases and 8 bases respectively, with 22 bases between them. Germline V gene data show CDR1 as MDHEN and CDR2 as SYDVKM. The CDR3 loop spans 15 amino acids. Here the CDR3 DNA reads TGTGCCAGCAGGCTAACGAAGGCCGTTAGGGGCGGCTACACCTTC. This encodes CASRLTKAVRGGYTF.

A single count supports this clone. The CDR3 here is CASSGDRGYNSPLHF. In nucleotides, the CDR3 is TGTGCCAGCAGCGGAGACAGGGGCTATAATTCACCCCTCCACTTT. The chain combines TRBV9 with TRBJ1-6; TRBD1 agrees at 8 bases. The germline V gene has CDR1 SGDLS and CDR2 YYNGEE. The CDR3 runs 15 residues. The junction had 2 bases not matched to a gene; V was cut back by 3 bases and J by 3 bases.

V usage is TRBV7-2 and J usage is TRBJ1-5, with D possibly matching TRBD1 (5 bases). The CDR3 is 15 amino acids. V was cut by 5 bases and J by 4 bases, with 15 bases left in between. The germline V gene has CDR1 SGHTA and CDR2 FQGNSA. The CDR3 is CASSPRQTYNQPQHF. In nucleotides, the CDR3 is TGTGCCAGCAGCCCCCGACAGACTTATAATCAGCCCCAGCATTTT.

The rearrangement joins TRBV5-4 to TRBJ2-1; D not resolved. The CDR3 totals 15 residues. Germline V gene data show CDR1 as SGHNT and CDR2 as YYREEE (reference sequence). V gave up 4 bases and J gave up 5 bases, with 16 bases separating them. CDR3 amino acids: CASSASRQSNNEQFF. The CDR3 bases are TGTGCCAGCAGCGCCTCCAGACAAAGTAACAATGAGCAGTTCTTC.

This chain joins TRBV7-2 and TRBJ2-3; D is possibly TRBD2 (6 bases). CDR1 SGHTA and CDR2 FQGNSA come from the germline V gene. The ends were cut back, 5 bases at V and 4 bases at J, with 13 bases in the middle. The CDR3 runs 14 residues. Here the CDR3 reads CASSPTWGADTQYF. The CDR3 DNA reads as TGTGCCAGCAGCCCCACCTGGGGGGCAGATACGCAGTATTTT.

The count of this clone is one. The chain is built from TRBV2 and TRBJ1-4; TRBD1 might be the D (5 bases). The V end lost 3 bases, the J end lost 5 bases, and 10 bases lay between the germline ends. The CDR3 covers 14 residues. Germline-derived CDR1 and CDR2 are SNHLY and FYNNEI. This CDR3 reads CASSDGGENEKLFF. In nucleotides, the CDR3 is TGTGCCAGCAGTGATGGGGGGGAAAATGAAAAACTGTTTTTT. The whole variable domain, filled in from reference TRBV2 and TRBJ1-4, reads EPEVTQTPSHQVTQMGQEVILRCVPISNHLYFYWYRQILGQKVEFLVSFYNNEISEKSEIFDDQFSVERPDGSNFTLKIRSTKLEDSAMYFCASSDGGENEKLFFGSGTQLSVL.

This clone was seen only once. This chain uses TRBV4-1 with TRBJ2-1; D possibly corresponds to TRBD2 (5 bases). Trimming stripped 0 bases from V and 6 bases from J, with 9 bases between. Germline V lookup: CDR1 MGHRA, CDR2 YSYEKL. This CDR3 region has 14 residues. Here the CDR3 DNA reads TGCGCCAGCAGCCAAGACCCCGCGGGCAATGAGCAGTTCTTC. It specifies CASSQDPAGNEQFF.

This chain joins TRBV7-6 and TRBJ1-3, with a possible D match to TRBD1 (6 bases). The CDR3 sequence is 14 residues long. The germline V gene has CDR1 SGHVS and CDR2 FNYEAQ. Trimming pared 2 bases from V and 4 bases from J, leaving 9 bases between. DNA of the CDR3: TGTGCCAGCAGCTTACAGGGGACGGGAAACACCATATATTTT. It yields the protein CASSLQGTGNTIYF.

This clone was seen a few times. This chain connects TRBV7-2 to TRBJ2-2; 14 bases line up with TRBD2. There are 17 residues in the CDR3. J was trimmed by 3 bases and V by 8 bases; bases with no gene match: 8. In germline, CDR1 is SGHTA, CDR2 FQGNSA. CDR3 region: CASAPGLAGVHTGELFF. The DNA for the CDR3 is TGTGCCAGCGCTCCGGGACTAGCGGGGGTGCACACCGGGGAGCTGTTTTTT.

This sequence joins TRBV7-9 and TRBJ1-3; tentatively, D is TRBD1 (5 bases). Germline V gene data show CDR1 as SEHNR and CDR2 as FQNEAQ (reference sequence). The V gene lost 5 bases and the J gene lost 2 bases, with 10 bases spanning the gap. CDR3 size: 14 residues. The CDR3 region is CASSPRQTGNTIYF. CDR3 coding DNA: TGTGCCAGCAGCCCACGACAGACTGGAAACACCATATATTTT.